This T cell receptor beta chain stems from a study of T-cell reconstitution after alpha-beta-depleted transplantation in children. Overall study results and limits: Where alpha-beta T cells came from about two months after transplant was reportedly several hundred expanded graft clones. T-cell counts and diversity were attributed mostly to newly produced T cells one year after transplant. Recipient T cells and thymic progenitors that survived were the source of the high TCRbeta diversity seen at day 60 in some patients.

V was trimmed by 4 bases and J by 4 bases, leaving 17 bases between them. CDR1 is SQVTM, CDR2 ANQGSEA, per germline. The CDR3 is made up of 16 amino acids. Unique molecular identifiers were incorporated when the TCRbeta library was constructed. MiXCR, applied by TCRdb to the PCR reads, yields one record per CDR3 protein. The profile shows 350,000 to 500,000 distinct CDR3 sequences, approximately 42% of them singletons. A word on this clonotype: Its antigen is unknown.

Specimen: PBMCs, collected before TCRalphabeta/CD19-depleted stem cell transplant. The rearrangement links TRBV29-1 to TRBJ2-6, with D possibly TRBD1 on 5 matching bases. This receptor was obtained from a girl aged 2 to 10 with aplastic anemia, due to receive a stem cell transplant. Written as DNA, the CDR3 is TGCAGCGTTGCAAGGGGATCCCAAGGGGGGGCCAACGTCCTGACTTTC. Protein product: CSVARGSQGGANVLTF.